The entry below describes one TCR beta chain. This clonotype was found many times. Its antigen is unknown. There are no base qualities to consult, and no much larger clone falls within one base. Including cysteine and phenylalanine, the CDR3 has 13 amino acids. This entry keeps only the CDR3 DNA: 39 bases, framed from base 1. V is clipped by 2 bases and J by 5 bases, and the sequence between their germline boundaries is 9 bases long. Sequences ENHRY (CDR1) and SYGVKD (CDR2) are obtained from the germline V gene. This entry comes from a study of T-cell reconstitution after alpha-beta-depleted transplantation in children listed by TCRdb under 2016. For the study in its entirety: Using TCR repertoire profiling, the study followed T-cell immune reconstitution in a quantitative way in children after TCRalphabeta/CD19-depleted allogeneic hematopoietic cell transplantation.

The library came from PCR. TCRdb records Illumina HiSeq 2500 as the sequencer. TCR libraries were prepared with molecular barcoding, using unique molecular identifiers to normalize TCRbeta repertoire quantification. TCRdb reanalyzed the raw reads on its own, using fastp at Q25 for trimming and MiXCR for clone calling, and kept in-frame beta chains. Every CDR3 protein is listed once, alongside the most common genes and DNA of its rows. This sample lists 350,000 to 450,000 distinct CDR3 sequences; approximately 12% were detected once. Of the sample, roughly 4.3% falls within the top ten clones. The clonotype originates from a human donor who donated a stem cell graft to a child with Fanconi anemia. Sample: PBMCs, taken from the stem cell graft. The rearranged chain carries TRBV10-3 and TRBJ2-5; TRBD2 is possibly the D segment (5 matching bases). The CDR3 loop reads CAISEGSSETQYF. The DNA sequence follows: TGTGCCATCAGTGAGGGATCTAGCGAGACCCAGTACTTC.